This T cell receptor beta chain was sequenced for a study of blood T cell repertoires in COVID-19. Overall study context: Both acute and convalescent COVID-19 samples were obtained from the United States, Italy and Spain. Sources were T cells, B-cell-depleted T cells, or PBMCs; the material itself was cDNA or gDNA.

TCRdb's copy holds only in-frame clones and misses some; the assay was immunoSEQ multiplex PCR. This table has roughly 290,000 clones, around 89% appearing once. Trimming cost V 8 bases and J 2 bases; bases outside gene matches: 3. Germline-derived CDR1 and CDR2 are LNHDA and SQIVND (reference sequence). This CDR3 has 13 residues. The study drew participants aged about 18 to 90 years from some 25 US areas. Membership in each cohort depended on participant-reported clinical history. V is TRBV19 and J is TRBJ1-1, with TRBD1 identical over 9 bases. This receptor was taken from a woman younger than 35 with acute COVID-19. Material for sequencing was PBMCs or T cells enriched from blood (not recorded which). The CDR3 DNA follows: TGTGCCAGTGGGGACAGGGCTAACACTGAAGCTTTCTTT. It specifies CASGDRANTEAFF.